The 24 T cell receptor beta chains reported below all come from one sample, sequenced in a study of blood T cell repertoires in COVID-19 (dated by TCRdb to between 2020 and 2021). Receptors were amplified or captured by the immunoSEQ multiplex PCR assay. TCRdb obtained this table from immuneACCESS and retained in-frame rearrangements with V and J assigned. These tables miss some clones; where compared with another copy, unresolved V genes account for less than half of the shortfall, and the remainder is unexplained. This sample is represented by 250,000 or so clones; 85% to 95% of them were singletons. Of the sample, less than 3.5% is held by the ten largest clones. The sequencing sample was made of PBMCs or T cells enriched from blood (not recorded which). Receptor source: a man aged 35 to 55 who had been exposed to COVID-19.

V and J are TRBV6-5 and TRBJ1-6; 9 bases map to TRBD1. Germline V gene sequence: CDR1 MNHEY, CDR2 SVGAGI. V dropped 6 bases and J dropped 7; count of bases not matched to a gene: 7. The CDR3 covers 15 residues. This CDR3 reads CASRASTGGNSPLHF. CDR3 nucleotides: TGTGCCAGCAGGGCCTCGACAGGGGGGAATTCACCCCTCCACTTT.

The rearrangement uses TRBV6-1 and TRBJ1-5; the D gene is possibly TRBD1 (5 bases). Germline assignment: CDR1 MNHNS and CDR2 SASEGT. The V and J ends lost 2 bases and 12 bases respectively, with 26 bases between them. The CDR3 covers 17 residues. CDR3 nucleotides: TGTGCCAGCAGTGAAACCTACCGGAGGGGAGAAACCGGGGGCCAGCATTTT. Encoded protein: CASSETYRRGETGGQHF.

The V call is TRBV5-1, the J call TRBJ2-6, with D uncertain. CDR3 size: 15 residues. Germline V lookup: CDR1 SGHRS, CDR2 YFSETQ. V was trimmed by 1 base and J by 0 bases, leaving 5 bases between them. The chain's CDR3 is CASSLTSSGANVLTF. The CDR3 nucleotides read TGCGCCAGCAGCTTGACCAGCTCTGGGGCCAACGTCCTGACTTTC.

The sample holds a few counts of this clone. The rearrangement joins TRBV7-9 to TRBJ1-1; maybe TRBD1 (5 bases). The length of the CDR3 is 12 residues. V was cut by 8 bases and J by 6 bases, with 13 bases left in between. Germline CDR1 is SEHNR and CDR2 is FQNEAQ (reference sequence). This chain's CDR3 is CASGAEWPEAFF. In DNA, the CDR3 is TGTGCCAGCGGGGCGGAGTGGCCTGAAGCTTTCTTT.

The V and J genes are TRBV6-2 or TRBV6-3 and TRBJ1-2, with D uncertain. V was clipped by 2 bases and J by 4 bases, with 5 bases between them. CDR1 is MNHEY, CDR2 SVGEGT, per germline. The CDR3 runs to 12 residues. The CDR3 region has the DNA TGTGCCAGCAGTTACGGAGGCTATGGCTACACCTTC. Residues: CASSYGGYGYTF.

The V call is TRBV5-1, the J call TRBJ1-2; D possibly corresponds to TRBD1 (5 bases). V shed 2 bases and J shed 7 bases, with 18 bases lying between them. Per germline, CDR1 SGHRS and CDR2 YFSETQ. The CDR3 contains 15 residues. CDR3 amino acids: CASSLDMGPRRGYTF. CDR3 nucleotides: TGCGCCAGCAGCTTAGATATGGGGCCCCGACGTGGCTACACCTTC.

The CDR3 sequence: CASSMPRVGIMNTEAFF. The CDR3 region has the DNA TGTGCCAGCAGCATGCCGAGGGTGGGGATAATGAACACTGAAGCTTTCTTT. J is TRBJ1-1 and V is TRBV28; D unclear. CDR1 MDHEN and CDR2 SYDVKM come from the germline V gene. The CDR3 length is 17 residues. V was shortened by 6 bases and J by 0 bases, with 20 bases between the two germline ends.

This clone was recorded only once. The genes are TRBV3-1 (or the pseudogene TRBV3-2) and TRBJ2-1; TRBD1 is a possible D gene (5 bases). V lost 1 base and J 5 bases, leaving 12 bases between the germline ends. The CDR3 spans 15 residues. The germline gives CDR1 LGHDT, CDR2 YNNKEL (reference sequence). The DNA for the CDR3 is TGTGCCAGCAGCCAAGGCCTACCGACAGACAATGAGCAGTTCTTC. The encoded protein is CASSQGLPTDNEQFF.

V and J are TRBV27 and TRBJ2-1, with 8 nucleotides matching TRBD1. The J segment lost 6 bases and the V segment lost 5 bases, leaving 6 bases of the junction unmatched. The CDR3 length is 14 residues. Germline lookup yields CDR1 MNHEY and CDR2 SMNVEV (reference sequence). CDR3 sequence reads: CASSPRTGINEQFF. CDR3 bases: TGTGCCAGCAGTCCCCGGACAGGGATCAATGAGCAGTTCTTC.

Comments on this clone: This sequence may be a read error, since a much larger clone differs from it by one base. This chain uses TRBV19 with TRBJ1-2, with D uncertain. V lost 3 bases, J lost 3 bases, and 5 bases lay in between. CDR3 length equals 12 residues. Germline loops: CDR1 LNHDA, CDR2 SQIVND (reference sequence). CDR3 coding DNA: TGTGCCAGTAGTATGGGAGACTATGGCTACACCTTC. It encodes CASSMGDYGYTF.

J is TRBJ2-5 and V is TRBV30, with TRBD1 matching over 7 bases. CDR1 is GTSNPN and CDR2 is SVGIG in the germline V gene (reference sequence). Unmatched junction bases numbered 2, after V lost 2 bases and J lost 2 bases. The CDR3 is 13 residues long. Written as DNA, the CDR3 is TGTGCCTGGAGTTTGGGACAGCAAGAGACCCAGTACTTC. It yields the protein CAWSLGQQETQYF.

In this sample, this clone turned up once. The gene calls are TRBV30 and TRBJ2-7, with 7 positions matching TRBD1. The CDR3 is 14 amino acids. The germline V gene has CDR1 GTSNPN and CDR2 SVGIG (reference sequence). V shed 2 bases and J 2 bases; nucleotides not matched to a gene: 6. Here the CDR3 reads CAWSTRQGTYEQYF. The CDR3 DNA sequence: TGTGCCTGGAGTACGAGACAGGGAACCTACGAGCAGTACTTC.

The count of this clone is one. The chain recombines TRBV21-1 with TRBJ2-7; TRBD1 reflects the table's D call only, with no check against the DNA. TRBV21-1 is a listed pseudogene. The CDR3 spans 18 residues. The CDR3 sequence: CASSKAEVRQGGLYEQYF. The CDR3 DNA reads TGTGCCAGCAGCAAAGCCGAGGTTAGACAGGGCGGTCTCTACGAGCAGTACTTC.

J is TRBJ2-1 and V is TRBV29-1, with 9 bases matching TRBD2. Germline V gene lookup returns CDR1 SQVTM and CDR2 ANQGSEA. The CDR3 has 14 residues. The V segment lost 7 bases and the J segment 4 bases; nucleotides outside the gene matches: 8. CDR3: CSAAGTSRYNEQFF. The CDR3 DNA reads TGCAGCGCCGCCGGGACTAGCAGGTACAATGAGCAGTTCTTC.

The rearrangement joins TRBV29-1 to TRBJ1-4; D unclear. The CDR3 consists of 11 residues. The germline CDR1 and CDR2 sequences are SQVTM and ANQGSEA. Trimming stripped 0 bases from V and 13 bases from J, with 9 bases between. This CDR3 is CSVEDSGGLFF. The DNA for the CDR3 is TGCAGCGTTGAAGACTCGGGTGGACTGTTTTTT.

The CDR3 DNA reads as TGTGCCAGCACCCCGGGACAGCTGGATGGCTACACCTTC. Protein product: CASTPGQLDGYTF. The chain couples TRBV7-2 to TRBJ1-2; 7 bases line up with TRBD1. Looked up from germline, CDR1 is SGHTA and CDR2 is FQGNSA. The length of the CDR3 is 13 residues. J lost 6 bases, V lost 7 bases, and 8 bases had no gene match. Using reference TRBV7-2 and TRBJ1-2 for the parts outside the CDR3, the full variable domain is GAGVSQSPSNKVTEKGKDVELRCDPISGHTALYWYRQSLGQGLEFLIYFQGNSAPDKSGLPSDRFSAERTGGSVSTLTIQRTQQEDSAVYLCASTPGQLDGYTFGSGTRLTVV.

This sequence joins TRBV18 and TRBJ2-5; the match to TRBD1 covers 9 bases. The V and J ends lost 5 bases and 4 bases, in that order; junction bases with no gene match: 2. This CDR3 is 13 amino acids long. Germline CDR1 reads KGHSH; CDR2 reads LQKENI. CDR3 amino acids: CASSVTGGETQYF. The CDR3 nucleotides are TGTGCCAGCTCAGTGACAGGGGGAGAGACCCAGTACTTC.

This chain uses TRBV27 with TRBJ1-2; D possibly corresponds to TRBD1 (6 bases). Trimming took off 4 bases at V and 8 bases at J, with 8 bases between the two ends. CDR1 and CDR2 (germline): MNHEY, SMNVEV (reference sequence). The CDR3 runs 11 residues. DNA for the CDR3: TGTGCCAGCAGTTGGACAGACGGCTACACCTTC. It encodes CASSWTDGYTF.

The genes are TRBV5-4 and TRBJ1-1; tentative D call: TRBD1 (6 bases). V was shortened by 3 bases and J by 1 base, with 10 bases between the two germline ends. This CDR3 has 14 residues. Germline V gene data show CDR1 as SGHNT and CDR2 as YYREEE (reference sequence). The CDR3 is CASSSGQPNTEAFF. CDR3 DNA sequence: TGTGCCAGCAGCTCCGGACAGCCGAACACTGAAGCTTTCTTT.

The gene calls are TRBV6-5 and TRBJ2-3; TRBD1 matches 8 bases. J gave up 0 bases and V 10 bases, and 3 bases lay outside the gene matches. The CDR3 extends over 13 amino acids. Per germline, CDR1 MNHEY and CDR2 SVGAGI. CDR3 nucleotide sequence: TGTGCCACCCGACAGGGGAGCACAGATACGCAGTATTTT. This gives the protein CATRQGSTDTQYF.

The rearrangement joins TRBV3-1 (or the pseudogene TRBV3-2) to TRBJ2-1; 8 positions agree with TRBD1. The CDR3 is 15 amino acids. From germline, CDR1 is LGHDT and CDR2 YNNKEL (reference sequence). Trimming removed 0 bases from V and 12 bases from J; junction bases left unmatched: 10. The CDR3: CASSQDGAGGMGQFF. DNA for the CDR3: TGTGCCAGCAGCCAAGATGGGGCAGGGGGCATGGGGCAGTTCTTC.

The chain links TRBV4-1 to TRBJ2-3, with 14 nucleotides matching TRBD2. The J segment lost 6 bases and the V segment lost 5 bases, leaving 13 bases of the junction unmatched. Germline CDR1 is MGHRA and CDR2 is YSYEKL. The CDR3 contains 18 residues. The CDR3 here is CASSRGVTSGRALDTQYF. The CDR3 nucleotides read TGCGCCAGCAGCAGAGGAGTGACTAGCGGGAGGGCATTGGATACGCAGTATTTT.

The chain couples TRBV5-1 to TRBJ2-1; TRBD1 is a possible D gene (6 bases). V lost 4 bases and J 1 base, leaving 12 bases between the germline ends. CDR3 length equals 15 residues. Germline V gives CDR1 SGHRS, CDR2 YFSETQ. The CDR3 DNA is TGCGCCAGCAGCCCATGGACAGTGTCCTACAATGAGCAGTTCTTC. This sequence encodes CASSPWTVSYNEQFF.

V gene TRBV11-3 combines with J gene TRBJ1-1, with a tentative D call TRBD1 (6 bases). Germline lookup yields CDR1 SGHNT and CDR2 YENEEA. Trimming cost V 1 base and J 1 base, with 7 bases left between them. The CDR3 has 14 residues. In DNA, the CDR3 is TGTGCCAGCAGCTTAGGGGGACAGAACACTGAAGCTTTCTTT. Translation: CASSLGGQNTEAFF.